This T cell receptor beta chain was identified in a study of blood T cell repertoires in COVID-19. This clone showed up just once. The CDR3 runs 18 residues. CDR1 is MNHEY and CDR2 is SMNVEV in the germline V gene (reference sequence). V gave up 2 bases and J gave up 0 bases, with 14 bases separating them. Using immunoSEQ multiplex PCR, the repertoire was profiled, and TCRdb retains in-frame clones only, with some absent. The table includes about 60,000 clones, roughly 90% detected once. This sequence was found in a man between 70 and 80 years old with acute or convalescent COVID-19. Sequenced material: peripheral blood. The chain employs TRBV27 and TRBJ1-6; D may be TRBD1 (5 bases). In DNA, the CDR3 is TGTGCCAGCAGTTTAAATGGGGCGCAATACTCCTATAATTCACCCCTCCACTTT. Translating it yields CASSLNGAQYSYNSPLHF.